This T cell receptor (beta chain) was found in a study of shared clonotypes between healthy human individuals (dated by TCRdb to 2018 to 2020). At the level of the whole study: The cohort comprised a couple of women and three men aged 18 to 49 years. For each donor, CD4 naive and CD4 memory were each run on three plates, CD8 naive on two plates, and CD8 memory on one plate. Blood TCR repertoires of five healthy adults were deeply sequenced to estimate repertoire size and the extent of clonotype sharing between individuals. Different laboratories and diverse techniques were used to prepare libraries and sequence TCR repertoires, to increase sequencing depth and limit assay-specific biases. Each donor's leukapheresis produced roughly between about 0.85 and 10 billion PBMCs. General study outcomes and caveats: Sampling was restricted to blood, and TCR repertoires in tissues likely differ from the TCR repertoires found in blood. Compared with non-shared clonotypes, the clonotypes found in all four sorted-subset donors had higher generation probabilities. The small number of donors limited the genetic and exposure-history diversity represented. Pairwise subsampling indicated that sequencing depth was expected to affect the degree of clonotype sharing among donors. Sharing across a few donors was observed for about 4.8% of naive CD4, 3% to 3.5% of naive CD8, 2% to 2.5% of memory CD4, and 0.4% of memory CD8 clonotypes. Naive subsets generally had larger estimated clonotype richness than memory subsets did. Even with the large sequencing depth, rarefaction of the sorted-subset datasets indicated that sequencing was incomplete.

For CDR1 and CDR2, the germline V gene lists SNHLY and FYNNEI. V and J lose 6 bases and 4 bases, and a span of 11 bases separates them. The CDR3 spans 13 residues, from the cysteine through the phenylalanine. Just the 39-base CDR3 DNA is kept, in frame starting at base 1. Using the deep immunoSEQ assay, multiplex PCR amplified TCR CDR3 regions from genomic DNA. Extracted genomic DNA from each cell subset was spread evenly across all wells of several immunoSEQ 96-well plates, with each plate serving as a replicate. For sorted subsets, about 0.2 ug genomic DNA, equal to 30,000 or so T cell genomes, was loaded into each replicate PCR. The purified libraries were quantified using a Qubit 3.0 fluorometer, sized with a Bioanalyzer 2100, and then quantified again using the KAPA Library Quantification kit. A separate single-read 150-cycle Illumina NextSeq 550 flow cell was used to sequence each immunoSEQ 96-well plate. Regarding the original processing steps: Because only junctional sequences without quality scores were contained in the immunoSEQ output, filtering matching that applied to full-length reads could not be performed. To assign V/J genes and CDR3, sequences were annotated using PyIR, a Python wrapper for IgBLAST v1.9, with IMGT germline references. Any read was removed if the V/J assignment was weak (E-value above 1e-6), the CDR3 was missing, or the read contained stop codons, out-of-frame junctions, or ambiguous translated residues. V3J clonotypes were defined as sequences sharing an identical inferred V gene, J gene, and CDR3 amino acid sequence. Percentage overlap between repertoires was calculated by dividing the number of shared unique clonotypes by the size of the smaller repertoire. Richness of each repertoire was evaluated using RTK rarefaction, the Chao1 estimator, and Recon v2.1 estimates of unobserved clonotypes. For all TCRbeta clonotypes obtained by the gDNA method from several donors, generation probabilities were computed with OLGA. TCRdb carries this immuneACCESS record with in-frame sequences only. Its versions omit some clonotypes, under half of them owing to an unresolved V gene in the studies checked, with the rest unexplained. From that table come the V and J calls and clone size; the DNA was used to work out D and trimming. The sample contains more than 2,000,000 clones, 90% to 95% of them found a single time. The ten largest clonotypes hold about 0.13% of the sample.

Healthy HIV-negative adults with no recently reported acute infections or vaccinations were included as donors. Every donor was a Caucasian adult living in Nashville, Tennessee, USA. CD4+ T cells were enriched by magnetic negative selection, after which naive cells were positively selected on CD45RA and the negative fraction was taken as the memory subset. Blood was obtained by leukapheresis, after which PBMCs were separated by Ficoll-Histopaque density gradient centrifugation and cryopreserved in liquid nitrogen vapor phase. Purity and quantity of every magnetically sorted T cell population were checked by analytical flow cytometry. Each sorted fraction had its genomic DNA isolated and then quantified by UV absorbance on a Nanodrop 2000c. Concerning this clone: What antigen it recognizes has not been identified. No base qualities exist here, and no much larger clone lies one base off it.

This clonotype was obtained from a man aged 18 to 30 in good health. Sequencing used naive CD4+ T cells sorted from blood. According to the study, the label for this sample's cell subset or site signals: CD45RA+ positively selected. Rearrangement joined TRBV2 to TRBJ2-3; the D gene cannot be named for sure. The sequenced DNA: TGTGCCAGCAGCGCCAACGGTGCAGATACGCAGTATTTT. Translated, this gives CASSANGADTQYF.